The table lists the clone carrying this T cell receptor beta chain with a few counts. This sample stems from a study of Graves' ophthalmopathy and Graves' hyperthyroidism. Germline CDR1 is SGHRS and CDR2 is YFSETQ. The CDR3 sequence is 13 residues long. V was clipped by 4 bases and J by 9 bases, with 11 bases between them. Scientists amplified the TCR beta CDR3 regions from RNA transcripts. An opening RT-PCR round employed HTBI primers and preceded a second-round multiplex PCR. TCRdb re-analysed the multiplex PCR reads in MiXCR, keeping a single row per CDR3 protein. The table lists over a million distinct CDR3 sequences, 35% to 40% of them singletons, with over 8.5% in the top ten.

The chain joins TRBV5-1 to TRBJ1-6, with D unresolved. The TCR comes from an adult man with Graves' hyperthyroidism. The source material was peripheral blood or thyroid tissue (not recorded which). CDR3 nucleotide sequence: TGCGCCAGCAGCCGGGTGGAGGTTTCACCCCTCCACTTT. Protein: CASSRVEVSPLHF.